A selection of T cell receptor beta chains follows, all from one sample in a study of T cells in narcolepsy. Method: immunoSEQ multiplex PCR; TCRdb's copy keeps in-frame clones and lacks some. This table holds about 33,000 clones, 75% to 90% found once. Specimen: CD45RA- memory CD4+ T cells from PBMCs. The receptors derive from a human donor with narcolepsy. The CDR3 runs from the conserved cysteine through the conserved F or W. A D gene is named only where the DNA matches it firmly. Clone size is shown for a subset of rows, as once, few, many or a class of expanded clone.

D	size	V	J	CDR3	DNA
TRBD2	NA	TRBV7-2	TRBJ2-7	CASSSNSGHSYEQYF	TGTGCCAGCAGCTCAAATAGCGGGCACTCCTACGAGCAGTACTTC
NA	NA	TRBV28	TRBJ1-2	CASSQGGSDGYTF	TGTGCCAGCAGTCAAGGGGGTTCCGATGGCTACACCTTC
TRBD1	NA	TRBV4-1	TRBJ1-1	CASSHQGENTEAFF	TGCGCCAGCAGCCACCAGGGGGAGAACACTGAAGCTTTCTTT
NA	NA	TRBV5-1	TRBJ1-4	CASSPLAGGLNEKLFF	TGCGCCAGCAGCCCCCTCGCCGGGGGCTTGAATGAAAAACTGTTTTTT
NA	NA	TRBV9	TRBJ2-2	CASSVEGYTGELFF	TGTGCCAGCAGCGTAGAGGGGTACACCGGGGAGCTGTTTTTT
NA	once	TRBV6-1	TRBJ2-4	CASSSGGPGNIQYF	TGTGCCAGCAGTAGTGGGGGTCCTGGAAACATTCAGTACTTC
NA	NA	TRBV7-2	TRBJ1-1	CASSPPPTLQRGQNTEAFF	TGTGCCAGCAGCCCCCCACCGACACTACAGAGAGGGCAGAACACTGAAGCTTTCTTT
TRBD1	few	TRBV4-2	TRBJ1-1	CASSQDEGTARLGAFF	TGTGCCAGCAGCCAAGATGAAGGGACAGCCCGGTTGGGGGCTTTCTTT
NA	NA	TRBV2	TRBJ2-7	CASSEAGGQLEQYF	TGTGCCAGCAGTGAAGCTGGGGGGCAGCTCGAGCAGTACTTC
NA	NA	TRBV19	TRBJ2-3	CASSMSTTTDTQYF	TGTGCCAGTAGTATGAGTACAACCACAGATACGCAGTATTTT
TRBD1	NA	TRBV10-3	TRBJ1-1	CAISGWDRGDTEAFF	TGTGCCATCAGTGGGTGGGACAGGGGAGACACTGAAGCTTTCTTT
NA	NA	TRBV5-4	TRBJ1-4	CASSPATNAAEKLFF	TGTGCCAGCAGCCCCGCTACAAATGCTGCGGAAAAACTGTTTTTT
TRBD1	NA	TRBV2	TRBJ1-4	CASQPWGQGIEKLFF	TGTGCCAGCCAACCCTGGGGACAGGGGATTGAAAAACTGTTTTTT
NA	NA	TRBV19	TRBJ1-1	CASKEGRVNTEAFF	TGTGCCAGTAAGGAGGGGAGGGTGAACACTGAAGCTTTCTTT
TRBD1	NA	TRBV12-5	TRBJ1-2	CASGLVTLSRDRGDYGYTF	TGTGCTAGTGGTTTGGTAACCCTTAGCCGGGACAGGGGTGACTATGGCTACACCTTC
NA	once	TRBV5-1	TRBJ2-7	CASSYTDPWSYEQYF	TGCGCCAGCAGTTACACGGACCCATGGAGTTACGAGCAGTACTTC
TRBD2	NA	TRBV25-1	TRBJ2-3	CASSWGGSADTQYF	TGTGCCAGCAGTTGGGGGGGGTCCGCAGATACGCAGTATTTT
NA	NA	TRBV2	TRBJ1-5	CASSDLRQKNQPQHF	TGTGCCAGCAGTGACTTGAGACAGAAAAATCAGCCCCAGCATTTT
NA	NA	TRBV5-1	TRBJ2-2	CASSFRSGELFF	TGCGCCAGCAGCTTCCGGTCCGGGGAGCTGTTTTTT
NA	NA	TRBV6-1	TRBJ2-7	CASRRTWGEQYF	TGTGCCAGCAGAAGGACGTGGGGCGAGCAGTACTTC
TRBD2	NA	TRBV15	TRBJ2-7	CATSRDTLAGFSYEQYF	TGTGCCACCAGCAGAGATACACTAGCGGGATTCTCCTACGAGCAGTACTTC
NA	NA	TRBV6-4	TRBJ1-5	CASSERAGPNQPQHF	TGTGCCAGCAGTGAACGGGCAGGGCCCAATCAGCCCCAGCATTTT
NA	few	TRBV19	TRBJ1-2	CASRSGGNYGYTF	TGTGCCAGTAGGTCCGGGGGCAACTATGGCTACACCTTC
TRBD2	NA	TRBV7-7	TRBJ2-5	CASSLGLAGQETQYF	TGTGCCAGCAGCTTAGGTCTAGCGGGACAAGAGACCCAGTACTTC
NA	NA	TRBV10-1	TRBJ2-5	CASSESLGSFETQYF	TGCGCCAGCAGTGAGAGTTTGGGCAGTTTTGAGACCCAGTACTTC
TRBD1	once	TRBV2	TRBJ1-1	CASRGTGTEAFF	TGTGCCAGCAGGGGGACAGGCACTGAAGCTTTCTTT
NA	NA	TRBV7-9	TRBJ1-5	CASSSDIGVQHF	TGTGCCAGCAGCTCCGATATCGGGGTACAGCATTTT
NA	few	TRBV28	TRBJ1-2	CASSPGLNYGYTF	TGTGCCAGCAGCCCGGGCCTTAACTATGGCTACACCTTC
NA	NA	TRBV11-2	TRBJ1-3	CASSLSAVGRSGNTIYF	TGTGCCAGCAGCCTCAGCGCAGTTGGAAGGTCTGGAAACACCATATATTTT
NA	NA	TRBV19	TRBJ2-7	CASSPWAQGAYEQYF	TGTGCCAGTAGCCCTTGGGCACAGGGAGCCTACGAGCAGTACTTC
NA	NA	TRBV30	TRBJ1-3	CAWKLAGAGSGNTIYF	TGTGCCTGGAAGTTGGCAGGGGCAGGTTCTGGAAACACCATATATTTT
NA	NA	TRBV5-1	TRBJ2-7	CASSFSSYEQYF	TGCGCCAGCAGCTTCAGCTCCTACGAGCAGTACTTC
NA	NA	TRBV9	TRBJ2-3	CASSVSLPPDTQYF	TGTGCCAGCAGCGTCTCCCTTCCTCCGGATACGCAGTATTTT
NA	NA	TRBV6-5	TRBJ2-1	CASSPLGLPPEQFF	TGTGCCAGCAGTCCCCTGGGACTCCCACCGGAGCAGTTCTTC
NA	NA	TRBV28	TRBJ1-3	CASIKNTIYF	TGTGCCAGCATTAAAAACACCATATATTTT
TRBD2	once	TRBV19	TRBJ2-2	CASSTTSGSTGELFF	TGTGCCAGTAGTACAACTAGCGGGAGTACCGGGGAGCTGTTTTTT
NA	NA	TRBV13	TRBJ2-5	CASSLSWGRGVQQYF	TGTGCCAGCAGCTTATCCTGGGGCAGGGGGGTGCAGCAGTACTTC
TRBD1	NA	TRBV6-1	TRBJ1-6	CAIRLTGDSPLHF	TGTGCCATCCGCCTTACAGGGGACTCACCCCTCCACTTT
NA	NA	TRBV30	TRBJ1-3	CARQGGNTIYF	TGTGCCCGTCAGGGGGGAAACACCATATATTTT
NA	NA	TRBV10-3	TRBJ1-1	CAISRAGENTEAFF	TGTGCCATCAGTAGGGCAGGGGAAAACACTGAAGCTTTCTTT
NA	NA	TRBV19	TRBJ1-5	CASSQGTRQPQHF	TGTGCCAGTAGCCAGGGGACTCGACAGCCCCAGCATTTT
TRBD1	NA	TRBV5-1	TRBJ1-2	CASSLGTGYYGYTF	TGCGCCAGCAGCTTGGGGACAGGATATTATGGCTACACCTTC
NA	NA	TRBV6-1	TRBJ2-1	CASSQGREYRRFF	TGTGCCAGCTCCCAGGGGCGGGAGTATCGTCGGTTCTTC
TRBD2	NA	TRBV7-2	TRBJ2-1	CASSVSGLAGHEQFF	TGTGCCAGCAGCGTCTCCGGGCTAGCGGGGCACGAGCAGTTCTTC
NA	NA	TRBV4-1	TRBJ1-5	CASSQDGNQPQHF	TGCGCCAGCAGCCAGGACGGGAATCAACCCCAGCATTTT
TRBD2	NA	TRBV7-2	TRBJ2-1	CASSFGTSGGAIVNEQFF	TGTGCCAGCAGCTTCGGGACTAGCGGGGGGGCCATAGTAAATGAGCAGTTCTTC